Following are 9 T cell receptor beta chains from one sample sequenced in a study of T cells in Graves' hyperthyroidism and ophthalmopathy. TCR beta CDR3 sequences were amplified from RNA transcripts. A set of HTBI primers served as the primers for a first-round RT-PCR of the TCR CDR3. TCRdb redid the calling of the multiplex PCR reads with MiXCR, one entry per CDR3 protein. The sample yields a few hundred thousand distinct CDR3 sequences, approximately 15% seen once. Sequencing used blood. Receptors originate from a woman aged 18-35 years with Graves' hyperthyroidism.

This clonotype occurred many times. The chain couples TRBV20-1 to TRBJ2-1, with D possibly matching TRBD2 (6 bases). Germline CDR1 DFQATT, CDR2 SNEGSKA (reference sequence). The CDR3 totals 16 residues. The germline V and J ends were trimmed by 3 bases and 3 bases, with 18 bases remaining between them. CDR3 protein: CSARDPSAGIYNEQFF. The CDR3 DNA reads TGCAGTGCTAGGGACCCTAGCGCCGGTATCTACAATGAGCAGTTCTTC.

This clonotype was seen more than once but under ten times. J is TRBJ2-3 and V is TRBV11-3; D uncertain. Germline-derived CDR1 and CDR2 are SGHNT and YENEEA. This CDR3 has 14 amino acids. V dropped 3 bases and J dropped 1 base, with 8 bases sitting between them. CDR3 sequence: CASSFIVGTDTQYF. As DNA, the CDR3 is TGTGCCAGCAGCTTTATAGTGGGCACAGATACGCAGTATTTT.

This chain joins TRBV12-3 or TRBV12-4 and TRBJ2-5; no definite D call. The length of the CDR3 is 13 residues. V was cut by 1 base and J by 5 bases, with 8 bases left in between. The CDR3 sequence: CASSLGRAETQYF. CDR3 sequence (DNA): TGTGCCAGCAGTTTAGGTCGAGCGGAGACCCAGTACTTC.

Turning to this clonotype: The germline gene is not matched at one end of the junction; a read error may be the cause. V is TRBV18 and J is TRBJ1-1; possible D gene TRBD1, 6 bases. Germline CDR1 KGHSH, CDR2 LQKENI. The CDR3 is 16 residues long. The CDR3: CSSSPRRDKENTEAFF. The CDR3 DNA is TGTTCCAGCTCGCCACGAAGGGACAAGGAGAACACTGAAGCTTTCTTT.

The chain couples TRBV6-9 to TRBJ2-7, with D tentatively TRBD1 or TRBD2 (5 bases each). This CDR3 contains 11 residues. V lost 2 bases to trimming and J lost 7 bases, with 6 bases between them. Germline CDR1 MNHGY, CDR2 SVAAGI. This chain's CDR3 is CASSYGTEQYF. For the CDR3, the DNA is TGTGCCAGCAGTTATGGGACGGAGCAGTACTTC.

The chain carries TRBV6-2 or TRBV6-3 and TRBJ2-3, with D unresolved. This CDR3 region has 16 residues. V dropped 5 bases and J dropped 1 base, with 16 bases sitting between them. The germline gives CDR1 MNHEY, CDR2 SVGEGT. CDR3 region: CASSVQRPPGTDTQYF. The CDR3 DNA reads as TGTGCCAGCAGTGTCCAAAGACCACCTGGCACAGATACGCAGTATTTT.

This clonotype was observed at least ten times. V and J are TRBV5-1 and TRBJ2-3; D not resolved. The germline gives CDR1 SGHRS, CDR2 YFSETQ. V was clipped by 0 bases and J by 5 bases, with 10 bases between them. The CDR3 is 14 amino acids. The CDR3 coding sequence is TGCGCCAGCAGCTTGGTTGGACGTCAAGATACGCAGTATTTT. Its protein product is CASSLVGRQDTQYF.

V and J are TRBV6-2 or TRBV6-3 and TRBJ1-1; maybe TRBD1 (5 bases). CDR1 MNHEY and CDR2 SVGEGT come from the germline V gene. V was trimmed by 7 bases and J by 1 base, leaving 16 bases between them. This CDR3 is 15 amino acids long. The CDR3 spells CASTSGTGGNTEAFF. The DNA for the CDR3 is TGTGCCAGCACCTCCGGGACGGGCGGGAACACTGAAGCTTTCTTT.

This clonotype has more than one count but fewer than ten. This chain joins TRBV6-2 or TRBV6-3 and TRBJ2-5, with TRBD1 matching over 10 bases. V shed 11 bases and J 5 bases; nucleotides not matched to a gene: 8. The CDR3 extends over 13 amino acids. Germline V CDR1 and CDR2: MNHEY, SVGEGT. CDR3 in amino acids: CASARTGGETQYF. The CDR3 region has the DNA TGTGCCTCCGCCCGGACAGGGGGGGAGACCCAGTACTTC.